The 17 T cell receptor beta chains presented below share a single source sample, sequenced in a study of T cells in Graves' hyperthyroidism and ophthalmopathy. Amplification of TCR beta CDR3 regions used RNA as the template. The HTBI primer set drove a first-round RT-PCR of the TCR CDR3. Via MiXCR, TCRdb re-called the multiplex PCR reads, giving one row per CDR3 protein. The sample has roughly 650,000 distinct CDR3 sequences, about a sixth seen once. Material for sequencing was blood. All receptors come from a woman between 35 and 50 years old with Graves' ophthalmopathy.

In this sample, this clonotype turned up a few times. This sequence joins TRBV20-1 and TRBJ2-6; D is perhaps TRBD1 (5 bases). Germline V CDR1 and CDR2: DFQATT, SNEGSKA (reference sequence). CDR3 length equals 14 residues. Trimming removed 4 bases from V and 0 bases from J, with 7 bases in between. The CDR3 loop is CSATQASGANVLTF. Written as DNA, the CDR3 is TGCAGTGCTACACAGGCCTCTGGGGCCAACGTCCTGACTTTC.

This clonotype was observed a handful of times. V and J are TRBV10-1 and TRBJ2-1; weak D call: TRBD1 (7 bases). This CDR3 is 15 amino acids long. The V end was cut by 9 bases, the J end by 2 bases, with 17 bases between. In germline, CDR1 is WNHNN, CDR2 SYGVQD (reference sequence). CDR3 sequence reads: CARRDRPSTYNEQFF. For the CDR3, the DNA is TGCGCCAGGCGGGACAGACCAAGCACCTACAATGAGCAGTTCTTC.

A few counts support this clonotype. The chain recombines TRBV6-6 with TRBJ1-2, with D tentatively TRBD1 (5 bases). The germline gives CDR1 MNHNY, CDR2 SVGAGI (reference sequence). The CDR3 has 12 residues. The V end was cut by 0 bases, the J end by 6 bases, with 5 bases between. In DNA form, the CDR3 reads TGTGCCAGCAGTTACTCGGGGGATGGCTACACCTTC. Translating gives CASSYSGDGYTF.

This chain joins TRBV25-1 and TRBJ1-5, with D hard to call. V was trimmed by 3 bases and J by 3 bases, leaving 9 bases between them. The CDR3 covers 14 residues. The V gene's germline CDR1 is MGHDK and CDR2 SYGVNS. CDR3 in DNA: TGTGCCAGCAGTGAGTTAGGGAACAATCAGCCCCAGCATTTT. Translation gives CASSELGNNQPQHF.

This chain joins TRBV7-8 and TRBJ1-2, with D possibly TRBD1 on 5 matching bases. Germline CDR1 SGHVS, CDR2 FQNEAQ. This CDR3 region has 17 residues. V lost 1 base and J 1 base, leaving 16 bases between the germline ends. CDR3 nucleotide sequence: TGTGCCAGCAGCTTAGTGCCGGGGCTCAAACGTAACTATGGCTACACCTTC. Residues: CASSLVPGLKRNYGYTF.

This clonotype was observed once. This rearrangement joins TRBV4-1 to TRBJ2-7; 12 bases map to TRBD2. The V gene end was trimmed by 2 bases and the J gene end by 12 bases; junction bases not matched to a gene: 8. The CDR3 totals 14 residues. Germline CDR1 MGHRA, CDR2 YSYEKL. This CDR3 is CASSQSRTSGEAYF. CDR3 nucleotide sequence: TGCGCCAGCAGCCAAAGCAGGACTAGCGGGGAAGCGTACTTC.

This clonotype was seen repeatedly, ten times or more. The chain carries TRBV20-1 and TRBJ2-2; D not certain. Germline CDR1 reads DFQATT; CDR2 reads SNEGSKA (reference sequence). V lost 6 bases and J lost 6, with 17 bases in between. There are 14 residues in the CDR3. The CDR3, as DNA: TGCAGTGCCAGAATCGGACCGCACGCCGGGGAGCTGTTTTTT. Its translation is CSARIGPHAGELFF.

The genes are TRBV12-3 or TRBV12-4 and TRBJ1-1, with D unclear. The CDR3 runs 12 residues. The V end was cut by 3 bases, the J end by 6 bases, with 8 bases between. This CDR3 is CASSFRHSEAFF. CDR3 bases: TGTGCCAGCAGTTTTCGGCACTCTGAAGCTTTCTTT.

The chain carries TRBV4-2 and TRBJ2-2, with 8 bases lining up with TRBD1. The CDR3 has 16 residues. Germline CDR1 LGHNA, CDR2 YNFKEQ. Unmatched junction bases numbered 11, after V lost 4 bases and J lost 7 bases. The CDR3 DNA reads as TGTGCCAGCAGCCCCGGACAGGGTCCAAGGGGCGGGGAGCTGTTTTTT. This codes for CASSPGQGPRGGELFF.

Only a few counts were recorded for this clonotype. The rearrangement joins TRBV29-1 to TRBJ1-1; 8 positions match TRBD1. Losses at the gene ends were 1 base for V and 4 bases for J; bases not matched to a gene: 2. Germline V gene data show CDR1 as SQVTM and CDR2 as ANQGSEA. The CDR3 spans 13 residues. In DNA, the CDR3 is TGCAGCGTTGAAGCTACAGGGGGCACTGAAGCTTTCTTT. Amino acid sequence: CSVEATGGTEAFF. The complete variable domain, with remaining parts taken from reference TRBV29-1 and TRBJ1-1, reads SAVISQKPSRDICQRGTSLTIQCQVDSQVTMMFWYRQQPGQSLTLIATANQGSEATYESGFVIDKFPISRPNLTFSTLTVSNMSPEDSSIYLCSVEATGGTEAFFGQGTRLTVV.

This clonotype came up many times. The gene calls are TRBV7-6 and TRBJ2-5; TRBD2 aligns across 15 bases. CDR3 size: 16 residues. Trimming took 5 bases from V and 5 from J; bases not matched to a gene: 6. The germline V gene encodes CDR1 SGHVS and CDR2 FNYEAQ. CDR3 nucleotides: TGTGCCAGCAGCCCGGGACTAGCGGGGGGCGGTGAGACCCAGTACTTC. Translation: CASSPGLAGGGETQYF.

The chain recombines TRBV6-2 or TRBV6-3 with TRBJ1-2; D unresolved. Per the germline V gene, CDR1 is MNHEY and CDR2 is SVGEGT. V lost 2 bases and J lost 2, with 3 bases in between. The length of the CDR3 is 12 residues. CDR3 DNA sequence: TGTGCCAGCAGTTACACAAACTATGGCTACACCTTC. It codes for CASSYTNYGYTF.

This clonotype was picked up a small number of times. A read error may produce the germline difference seen at one junction end. This chain joins TRBV12-3 or TRBV12-4 and TRBJ2-7; no reliable D call. The CDR3 is 12 residues long. CDR3: CASSLNSHEQYF. Written as DNA, the CDR3 is TGTGCCAGCAGTTTAAACTCCCACGAGCAGTACTTC.

V and J are TRBV3-1 and TRBJ1-2, with a tentative D call TRBD1 (5 bases). The germline V gene encodes CDR1 LGHDT and CDR2 YNNKEL (reference sequence). This CDR3 has 16 residues. V gave up 1 base and J gave up 6 bases, with 18 bases separating them. CDR3 nucleotides: TGTGCCAGCAGCCAAGTAGTTGGGGGAGGCTATGATGGCTACACCTTC. It encodes CASSQVVGGGYDGYTF.

The table lists this clonotype with a few counts. The V gene is TRBV6-1, the J gene TRBJ2-6; TRBD1 matches 9 bases. This CDR3 has 17 amino acids. J lost 1 base, V lost 7 bases, and 8 bases had no gene match. Looked up from germline, CDR1 is MNHNS and CDR2 is SASEGT. This CDR3 reads CASTPGQGISGANVLTF. CDR3 DNA sequence: TGTGCCAGCACTCCGGGACAGGGAATTTCTGGGGCCAACGTCCTGACTTTC.

The chain employs TRBV12-3 or TRBV12-4 and TRBJ2-3, with 9 bases aligning to TRBD1. Trimming removed 7 bases from V and 7 bases from J; junction bases left unmatched: 9. The CDR3 has 14 amino acids. Written as DNA, the CDR3 is TGTGCCAGCACCCCCGGGACAGGGCACTATACGCAGTATTTT. Residues: CASTPGTGHYTQYF.

This clonotype was counted ten times or more. The chain is built from TRBV5-1 and TRBJ2-7; no clear D gene. The CDR3 loop spans 14 amino acids. Trimming left V 0 bases short and J 3 bases short, with 10 bases between. The germline V gene has CDR1 SGHRS and CDR2 YFSETQ. The CDR3 DNA follows: TGCGCCAGCAGCTTGGCCATCGGCTACTACGAGCAGTACTTC. The encoded protein is CASSLAIGYYEQYF.